This T cell receptor beta chain stems from a study of CD8+ T cells in alopecia areata. Findings and limits, study-wide: Tofacitinib significantly brought down scalp clonality and expanded CD8+ clones among top 100. Because one nonresponder was included, the link of baseline CD8+ expansion to response is considered uncertain.

After isolation, RNA underwent reverse transcription to generate cDNA as the sequencing template. Assay: immunoSEQ multiplex PCR; the TCRdb copy retains only in-frame clones and omits some. The sample yields 270,000 or so clones, about 62% seen once. This clone was seen once. Its antigen is still unknown. Treatment indicated: oral pan-JAK inhibitor, 5-10 mg twice daily. V lost 0 bases, J lost 7 bases, and 8 bases stayed unmatched. CDR3 length: 14 residues. Per the germline V gene, CDR1 is GTSNPN and CDR2 is SVGIG (reference sequence). Here the sequenced sample was CD4+ T cells sorted from blood, taken at week 24, from a patient treated with tofacitinib. This TCR came from a human donor with alopecia areata. The chain is built from TRBV30 and TRBJ2-5, with TRBD1 matching 7 bases. CDR3 residues: CAWSVGGTPTTQYF. CDR3 sequence (DNA): TGTGCCTGGAGTGTAGGGGGCACACCAACGACCCAGTACTTC.